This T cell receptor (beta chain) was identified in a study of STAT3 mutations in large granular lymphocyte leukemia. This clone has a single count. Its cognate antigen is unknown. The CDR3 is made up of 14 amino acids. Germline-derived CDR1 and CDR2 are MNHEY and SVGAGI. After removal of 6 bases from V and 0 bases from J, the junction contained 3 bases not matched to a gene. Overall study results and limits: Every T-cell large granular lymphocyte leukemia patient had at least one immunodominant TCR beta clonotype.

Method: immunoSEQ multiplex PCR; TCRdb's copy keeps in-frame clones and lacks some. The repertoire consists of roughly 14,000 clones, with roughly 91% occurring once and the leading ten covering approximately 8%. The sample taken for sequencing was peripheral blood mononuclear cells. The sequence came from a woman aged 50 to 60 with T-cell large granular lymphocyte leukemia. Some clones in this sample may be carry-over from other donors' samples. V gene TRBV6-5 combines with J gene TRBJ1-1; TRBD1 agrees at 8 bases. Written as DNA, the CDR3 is TGTGCCAGCAGCGAGGACAGGGTGAACACTGAAGCTTTCTTT. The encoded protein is CASSEDRVNTEAFF.